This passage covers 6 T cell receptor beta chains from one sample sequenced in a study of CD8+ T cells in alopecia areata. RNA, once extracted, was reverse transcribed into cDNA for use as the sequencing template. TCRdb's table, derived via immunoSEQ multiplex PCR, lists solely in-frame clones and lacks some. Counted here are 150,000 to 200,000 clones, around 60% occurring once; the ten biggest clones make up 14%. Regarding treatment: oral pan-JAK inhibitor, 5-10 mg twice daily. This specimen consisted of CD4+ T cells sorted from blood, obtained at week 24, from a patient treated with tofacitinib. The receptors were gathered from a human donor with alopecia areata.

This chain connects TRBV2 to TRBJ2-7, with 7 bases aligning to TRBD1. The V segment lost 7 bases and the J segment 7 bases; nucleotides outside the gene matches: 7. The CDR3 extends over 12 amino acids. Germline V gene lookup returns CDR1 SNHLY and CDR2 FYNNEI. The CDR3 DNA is TGTGCCAGCACAGGGGGTTTCGGGGAGCAGTACTTC. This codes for CASTGGFGEQYF.

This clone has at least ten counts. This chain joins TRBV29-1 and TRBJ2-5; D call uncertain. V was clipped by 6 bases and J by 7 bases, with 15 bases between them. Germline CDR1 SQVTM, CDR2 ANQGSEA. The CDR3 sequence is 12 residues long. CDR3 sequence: CSVANQDRTQYF. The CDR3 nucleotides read TGCAGCGTAGCTAATCAAGATCGGACCCAGTACTTC.

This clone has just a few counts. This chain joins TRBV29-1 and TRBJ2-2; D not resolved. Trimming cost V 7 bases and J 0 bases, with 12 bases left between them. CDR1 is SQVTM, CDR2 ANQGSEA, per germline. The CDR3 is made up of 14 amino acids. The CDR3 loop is CSATGPTNTGELFF. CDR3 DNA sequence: TGCAGCGCAACCGGCCCTACGAACACCGGGGAGCTGTTTTTT.

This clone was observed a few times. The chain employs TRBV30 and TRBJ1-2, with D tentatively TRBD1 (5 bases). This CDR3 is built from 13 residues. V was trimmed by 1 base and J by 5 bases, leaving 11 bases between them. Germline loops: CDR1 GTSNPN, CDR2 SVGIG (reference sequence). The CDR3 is CAWSAKGNYGYTF. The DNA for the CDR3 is TGTGCCTGGAGTGCAAAGGGGAATTATGGCTACACCTTC.

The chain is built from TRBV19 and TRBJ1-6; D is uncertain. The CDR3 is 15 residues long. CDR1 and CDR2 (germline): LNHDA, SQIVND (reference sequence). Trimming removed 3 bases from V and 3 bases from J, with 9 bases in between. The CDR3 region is CASSIGQFYNSPLHF. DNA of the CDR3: TGTGCCAGTAGTATTGGGCAGTTCTATAATTCACCCCTCCACTTT.

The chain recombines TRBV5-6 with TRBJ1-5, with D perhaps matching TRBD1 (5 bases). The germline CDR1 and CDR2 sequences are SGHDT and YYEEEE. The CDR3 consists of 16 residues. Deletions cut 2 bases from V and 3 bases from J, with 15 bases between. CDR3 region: CASSLGSGISNQPQHF. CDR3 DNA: TGTGCCAGCAGCTTAGGCTCAGGGATCTCCAATCAGCCCCAGCATTTT.